This T cell receptor (beta chain) appears in the sequencing data of a study of sequential checkpoint blockade in melanoma. This CDR3 region has 15 residues. With 1 base removed from V and 7 bases from J, the gap between germline ends came to 13 bases. In germline, CDR1 is LNHDA, CDR2 SQIVND (reference sequence). Regarding treatment: randomized to nivolumab then ipilimumab (arm A) or the reverse (arm B). Repertoires were generated with immunoSEQ multiplex PCR, while TCRdb's copy carries only in-frame clones and drops some. The data hold fewer than 35,000 clones, with around 73% observed a single time.

This TCR was sampled from a human donor with melanoma. This rearrangement joins TRBV19 to TRBJ1-4; D is ambiguous. This material consisted of CD8+ T cells sorted from blood (inferred from file names), taken from a patient given nivolumab and ipilimumab in sequence. The CDR3 DNA sequence: TGTGCCAGTAGTATAGGGGCCTTAACTGGTGAAAAACTGTTTTTT. Translating gives CASSIGALTGEKLFF.